This passage covers 7 T cell receptor beta chains from one sample sequenced in a study of early T cells in non-severe SARS-CoV-2 infection. One entry per CDR3 protein results from TCRdb running MiXCR on the 5' RACE reads. The top ten hold 21% of the sample, which has under 55,000 distinct CDR3 sequences, 9.5% to 13% seen once. Source material: whole blood. These TCRs come from an adult who was a healthcare worker with PCR-confirmed SARS-CoV-2 infection or an uninfected control (not recorded which).

The sample holds a few counts of this clonotype. The chain uses TRBV20-1 and TRBJ2-1; D possibly uses TRBD1 or TRBD2 (5 bases each). With 0 bases removed from V and 8 bases from J, the gap between germline ends came to 14 bases. The CDR3 covers 14 residues. The V gene's germline CDR1 is DFQATT and CDR2 SNEGSKA (reference sequence). As DNA, the CDR3 is TGCAGTGCTAGAGATCGCGTGGGGGTAGATGAGCAGTTCTTC. It yields the protein CSARDRVGVDEQFF.

At least ten counts were recorded for this clonotype. V usage is TRBV28 and J usage is TRBJ2-7; 12 positions match TRBD1. Unmatched junction bases numbered 4, after V lost 4 bases and J lost 6 bases. The CDR3 is 14 amino acids. Germline CDR1 reads MDHEN; CDR2 reads SYDVKM. CDR3 region: CASSSGTGGSEQYF. The CDR3 DNA sequence: TGTGCCAGCAGTTCAGGGACAGGGGGCAGCGAGCAGTACTTC.

This clonotype was counted many times. This chain joins TRBV20-1 and TRBJ2-2; 13 positions agree with TRBD2. The CDR3 consists of 18 residues. V was pared by 2 bases and J by 1 base, with 7 bases of the junction left unmatched. The V gene's germline CDR1 is DFQATT and CDR2 SNEGSKA (reference sequence). As DNA, the CDR3 is TGCAGTGCTAGATCAGGACTAGCGGGAGTCAAGAACACCGGGGAGCTGTTTTTT. Translation gives CSARSGLAGVKNTGELFF.

This clonotype was detected ten times or more. The CDR3 loop is CASSYSYRPPYNEQFF. The CDR3 coding sequence is TGTGCCAGCAGTTACTCGTACAGGCCCCCCTACAATGAGCAGTTCTTC. V is TRBV6-2 or TRBV6-3 and J is TRBJ2-1, with D perhaps TRBD1 (5 bases). This CDR3 is 16 amino acids long. V shed 0 bases and J shed 2 bases, with 11 bases lying between them. Germline CDR1 is MNHEY and CDR2 is SVGEGT.

This clonotype appeared many times. The chain combines TRBV9 with TRBJ2-1, with 8 bases identical to TRBD2. CDR1 SGDLS and CDR2 YYNGEE come from the germline V gene. The CDR3 is 15 amino acids. The V segment lost 0 bases and the J segment 7 bases; nucleotides outside the gene matches: 6. The CDR3 DNA is TGTGCCAGCAGCGTAGGGATTAGCGGGGTAAATGAGCAGTTCTTC. It encodes CASSVGISGVNEQFF.

This clonotype was observed a handful of times. The chain carries TRBV28 and TRBJ2-1; D unresolved. The CDR3 runs to 11 residues. Germline V gene lookup returns CDR1 MDHEN and CDR2 SYDVKM. The V end lost 5 bases, the J end lost 7 bases, and 6 bases lay between the germline ends. CDR3 amino acids: CASSVYNEQFF. The CDR3 coding sequence is TGTGCCAGCAGTGTTTATAATGAGCAGTTCTTC. Variable domain in full (rest from reference TRBV28 and TRBJ2-1): DVKVTQSSRYLVKRTGEKVFLECVQDMDHENMFWYRQDPGLGLRLIYFSYDVKMKEKGDIPEGYSVSREKKERFSLILESASTNQTSMYLCASSVYNEQFFGPGTRLTVL.

This clonotype turned up a few times. The rearrangement uses TRBV20-1 and TRBJ1-2, with no clear D. This CDR3 comprises 15 residues. Germline V gene sequence: CDR1 DFQATT, CDR2 SNEGSKA (reference sequence). V dropped 2 bases and J dropped 2 bases, with 15 bases sitting between them. The CDR3 nucleotides are TGCAGTGCTAGAAGCGGCGTCAGATCCAACTATGGCTACACCTTC. Protein product: CSARSGVRSNYGYTF.